This entry lists 17 T cell receptor beta chains sequenced from one sample in a study of shared clonotypes between healthy human individuals. Clones were read by immunoSEQ multiplex PCR, and TCRdb kept only the in-frame ones, dropping some. The data hold about 1,500,000 clones, with around 97% observed a single time. Material: naive CD4+ T cells sorted from blood. The sample's subset: CD45RA+ positively selected. Every receptor here comes from a man aged 25-45 years in good health.

This chain connects TRBV18 to TRBJ2-1; 8 bases match TRBD2. Germline V gene data show CDR1 as KGHSH and CDR2 as LQKENI. The CDR3 is 14 residues long. V shed 5 bases and J 8 bases; nucleotides not matched to a gene: 8. CDR3 sequence: CASSALARGDEQFF. CDR3 nucleotide sequence: TGTGCCAGCTCAGCACTAGCGCGGGGGGATGAGCAGTTCTTC.

In its sample, this clone was seen once. This chain links TRBV19 with TRBJ2-7; 9 bases align to TRBD1. Trimming removed 4 bases from V and 3 bases from J; junction bases left unmatched: 10. CDR1 and CDR2 from the germline V gene are LNHDA and SQIVND (reference sequence). CDR3 length: 16 residues. CDR3 in amino acids: CASSTRDRDHIYEQYF. The CDR3 region has the DNA TGTGCCAGTAGTACACGGGACAGGGATCATATCTACGAGCAGTACTTC.

In this sample, this clone turned up once. This chain uses TRBV5-1 with TRBJ1-2; D is uncertain. The V gene lost 0 bases and the J gene lost 3 bases, with 3 bases spanning the gap. CDR3 size: 12 residues. Germline V gene sequence: CDR1 SGHRS, CDR2 YFSETQ. CDR3 sequence reads: CASSLEDYGYTF. CDR3 DNA sequence: TGCGCCAGCAGCTTGGAGGACTATGGCTACACCTTC.

The CDR3 protein is CASDRSYYEQYF. As DNA, the CDR3 is TGTGCCAGCGACAGGAGTTACTACGAGCAGTACTTC. J is TRBJ2-7 and V is TRBV6-1; D is perhaps TRBD1 (6 bases). The CDR3 is 12 amino acids. Looked up from germline, CDR1 is MNHNS and CDR2 is SASEGT. V shed 8 bases and J shed 3 bases, with 11 bases lying between them.

This clone showed up just once. In DNA, the CDR3 is TGTGCCACCGCGACAGGGTTTAAAGAGACCCAGTACTTC. It encodes CATATGFKETQYF. J is TRBJ2-5 and V is TRBV6-5, with 7 bases lining up with TRBD1. The V gene's germline CDR1 is MNHEY and CDR2 SVGAGI. Unmatched junction bases numbered 8, after V lost 10 bases and J lost 3 bases. The CDR3 has 13 residues.

This clone is a singleton in its sample. Distinct nucleotide sequences in the sample also encode this CDR3. The chain uses TRBV6-5 and TRBJ2-1, with 8 bases matching TRBD2. CDR1 and CDR2 (germline): MNHEY, SVGAGI. This CDR3 has 15 amino acids. Trimming at V came to 5 bases and at J to 4 bases, leaving 7 bases not matched to a gene. In nucleotides, the CDR3 is TGTGCCAGCAGTCTAACTAGCGGCCCTTACAATGAGCAGTTCTTC. This translates into CASSLTSGPYNEQFF.

The chain recombines TRBV6-1 with TRBJ2-7; D may be TRBD2 (5 bases). Germline CDR1 MNHNS, CDR2 SASEGT. V gave up 5 bases and J gave up 3 bases, with 17 bases separating them. The CDR3 contains 15 residues. The CDR3 nucleotides read TGTGCCAGCAGTAAACGGGGTAGCGCCGACTACGAGCAGTACTTC. Amino acids: CASSKRGSADYEQYF.

This chain connects TRBV15 to TRBJ2-7, with TRBD1 matching over 8 bases. The V segment lost 0 bases and the J segment 1 base; nucleotides outside the gene matches: 2. Germline-derived CDR1 and CDR2 are LNHNV and YYDKDF (reference sequence). The CDR3 contains 15 residues. CDR3 in amino acids: CATSRDQGASYEQYF. CDR3 in DNA: TGTGCCACCAGCAGAGATCAGGGGGCGTCCTACGAGCAGTACTTC.

V gene TRBV28 combines with J gene TRBJ2-7, with a possible D match to TRBD1 (5 bases). The CDR3 extends over 15 amino acids. Germline V lookup: CDR1 MDHEN, CDR2 SYDVKM. V lost 6 bases and J lost 1, with 16 bases in between. The chain's CDR3 is CASSLWGPSSYEQYF. The CDR3 DNA is TGTGCCAGCAGCCTGTGGGGCCCCTCATCCTACGAGCAGTACTTC.

The chain recombines TRBV5-4 with TRBJ2-6; perhaps TRBD1 as D (6 bases). V dropped 4 bases and J dropped 3 bases, with 14 bases sitting between them. This CDR3 spans 16 amino acids. Looked up from germline, CDR1 is SGHNT and CDR2 is YYREEE (reference sequence). The CDR3 loop is CASSSLGQLGANVLTF. The CDR3 DNA is TGTGCCAGCAGCAGTTTAGGACAGCTTGGGGCCAACGTCCTGACTTTC.

The chain links TRBV18 to TRBJ1-4; D is possibly TRBD1 (5 bases). Trimming left V 5 bases short and J 6 bases short, with 13 bases between. CDR1 and CDR2 (germline): KGHSH, LQKENI. The CDR3 length is 14 residues. Written as DNA, the CDR3 is TGTGCCAGCTCAGGACAAAGGAGAGATGAAAAACTGTTTTTT. The encoded protein is CASSGQRRDEKLFF.

In the case of this clone: This CDR3 is also generated by other DNA sequences in the sample. Written as DNA, the CDR3 is TGCGCCAGCAGCTTGGAGGCGAATGAGCAGTTCTTC. Its protein is CASSLEANEQFF. The chain links TRBV5-1 to TRBJ2-1; D remains ambiguous. Germline V gene sequence: CDR1 SGHRS, CDR2 YFSETQ. V was shortened by 0 bases and J by 7 bases, with 5 bases between the two germline ends. The CDR3 runs to 12 residues.

V and J are TRBV9 and TRBJ1-3; a weak D match, TRBD1 (5 bases). The CDR3 runs 14 residues. Germline values: CDR1 SGDLS, CDR2 YYNGEE. The V and J ends lost 5 bases and 4 bases respectively, with 13 bases between them. The CDR3 here is CASREGTGGNTIYF. In DNA form, the CDR3 reads TGTGCCAGCAGGGAGGGGACGGGAGGAAACACCATATATTTT.

This sequence joins TRBV6-5 and TRBJ2-7; TRBD1 agrees at 9 bases. In germline, CDR1 is MNHEY, CDR2 SVGAGI. Trimming took 8 bases from V and 4 from J; bases not matched to a gene: 3. The CDR3 contains 12 residues. The CDR3 sequence: CASGQGSYEQYF. DNA of the CDR3: TGTGCCAGCGGACAGGGGTCTTACGAGCAGTACTTC.

The V call is TRBV7-9, the J call TRBJ1-3; weak D call: TRBD1 (5 bases). CDR1 SEHNR and CDR2 FQNEAQ come from the germline V gene (reference sequence). CDR3 length: 18 residues. Trimming left V 1 base short and J 0 bases short, with 16 bases between. The CDR3 reads CASSLVPRVPFSGNTIYF. In DNA form, the CDR3 reads TGTGCCAGCAGCTTAGTCCCCAGGGTACCTTTCTCTGGAAACACCATATATTTT.

The V gene is TRBV27, the J gene TRBJ2-7; D could derive from TRBD1 or TRBD2 (5 bases each). V was cut by 5 bases and J by 4 bases, with 15 bases left in between. Germline V CDR1 and CDR2: MNHEY, SMNVEV (reference sequence). The CDR3 sequence is 14 residues long. CDR3 sequence reads: CASSRGLGVYEQYF. DNA for the CDR3: TGTGCCAGCAGTCGGGGCTTAGGTGTGTACGAGCAGTACTTC.

CDR3 DNA sequence: TGTGCCAGCAGTGTCACGGGCAGGGGGCGGTCAGAGACCCAGTACTTC. This translates into CASSVTGRGRSETQYF. This sequence joins TRBV2 and TRBJ2-5, with 8 bases that match TRBD1. Losses at the gene ends were 4 bases for V and 4 bases for J; bases not matched to a gene: 11. This CDR3 comprises 16 residues. Germline lookup yields CDR1 SNHLY and CDR2 FYNNEI.